This T cell receptor (beta chain) was recorded in a study of T cell clonality in common variable immunodeficiency. This clone was recorded a few times. Its antigen is not known. The CDR3 is cut off 3 residues early in the read; its end comes from the germline J gene. Produced via immunoSEQ multiplex PCR; TCRdb's table is partial and in-frame only. The sample includes some 27,000 clones, none of them occurring once. Regarding the study as a whole: Repertoire-complication correlations in CVID were limited by patient heterogeneity. Common variable immunodeficiency TCR beta sequences reportedly had fewer deletions and N-nucleotide insertions. What drives increased CVID clonality needs T cell subpopulation sequencing. CVID subjects had higher TCRbeta clonality than healthy controls, most marked in about a third.

Heparinized whole blood, roughly 4.5 to 8 ml, came from each donor. After removal of 0 bases from V and 5 bases from J, the junction contained 6 bases not matched to a gene. The CDR3 consists of 15 residues. CDR1 and CDR2 (germline): SGHAT, FQNNGV. This clonotype was sampled from a human donor with common variable immunodeficiency. The sample taken for sequencing was peripheral blood mononuclear cells. This chain connects TRBV11-2 to TRBJ2-7; 8 positions agree with TRBD1. This CDR3 reads CASSLEGTGVHEQYF. The part of the CDR3 DNA that was read is TGTGCCAGCAGCTTAGAGGGGACAGGAGTTCACGAG.